This T cell receptor beta chain derives from a study of blood T cell repertoires in COVID-19 (dated by TCRdb to 2019 to 2021). General notes on the study: Collaborator samples came from the United States, Italy and Spain and covered acute and convalescent phases of COVID-19. The repertoires were released in a freely available public database intended as a resource for research on the immune response to SARS-CoV-2. Samples came from the ongoing ImmuneRACE study (first 160 participants) plus 1,254 subjects from 6 global collaborators. A de-identified subject ID, COVID-19 status, age in years and sex were almost always included in the sample metadata. Where HLA class I and class II types were available, the types were taken from metadata supplied by the sample provider, not from assay-based typing. The dataset comprised deeply sampled blood TCRbeta repertoires from subjects exposed to, actively infected with, or recovered from COVID-19. The prospective study material was composed of cDNA or gDNA derived from T cells, B-cell-depleted T cells, or PBMCs. Overall study outcomes, separate from this receptor: Clinical and demographic metadata were provided uncurated, with the amount varying by source and participant.

TCRbeta CDR3 regions were amplified from genomic DNA by means of the immunoSEQ Assay, a bias-controlled multiplex PCR. As for the authors' bioinformatics: Nucleated cell counts per sample were estimated from amplification of reference gene primers within the assay. To quantify the absolute abundance of each unique TCRbeta CDR3 rearrangement, sequence reads were collapsed and filtered. Productive Simpson clonality was computed per sample as the square root of Simpson's diversity index over productive rearrangements. The table comes from immuneACCESS by way of TCRdb, which keeps in-frame sequences with V and J called. Part of the clones is missing from these tables; in studies checked, under half for an unresolved V gene and the rest for unknown reasons. That table gives V, J and clone size, and the DNA gave D and trimming. The table for this sample lists 75,000 to 100,000 clones; 88% of them were counted only once. Of the sample, 6% to 8.5% falls within the top ten clones.

In its sample, this clone was seen many times. The target of this receptor is not known. No quality values exist for individual bases; no much larger clone is one base distant. The germline V gene (reference sequence) supplies CDR1 LGHDT and CDR2 YNNKEL. The trim is 3 bases for V and 4 bases for J, with a gap of 10 bases between the germline ends. The CDR3 goes from the cysteine to the phenylalanine over 14 residues. CDR3 DNA is the only sequence kept; it has 42 bases, read in frame from the first base. The collaborating institutions used their own protocols to collect whole blood in K2EDTA tubes. For TCRbeta analysis, collaborators shipped samples as frozen whole blood, isolated PBMCs, or DNA extracted from either of those sample types.

This receptor was identified in a man aged 65 to 85 with acute or convalescent COVID-19. The chain joins TRBV3-1 (or the pseudogene TRBV3-2) to TRBJ1-5; a tentative D call is TRBD1 (6 bases match). Sequenced material: peripheral blood. The bases read TGTGCCAGCAGCCAGAATACAGGGAATCAGCCCCAGCATTTT. It translates to CASSQNTGNQPQHF.